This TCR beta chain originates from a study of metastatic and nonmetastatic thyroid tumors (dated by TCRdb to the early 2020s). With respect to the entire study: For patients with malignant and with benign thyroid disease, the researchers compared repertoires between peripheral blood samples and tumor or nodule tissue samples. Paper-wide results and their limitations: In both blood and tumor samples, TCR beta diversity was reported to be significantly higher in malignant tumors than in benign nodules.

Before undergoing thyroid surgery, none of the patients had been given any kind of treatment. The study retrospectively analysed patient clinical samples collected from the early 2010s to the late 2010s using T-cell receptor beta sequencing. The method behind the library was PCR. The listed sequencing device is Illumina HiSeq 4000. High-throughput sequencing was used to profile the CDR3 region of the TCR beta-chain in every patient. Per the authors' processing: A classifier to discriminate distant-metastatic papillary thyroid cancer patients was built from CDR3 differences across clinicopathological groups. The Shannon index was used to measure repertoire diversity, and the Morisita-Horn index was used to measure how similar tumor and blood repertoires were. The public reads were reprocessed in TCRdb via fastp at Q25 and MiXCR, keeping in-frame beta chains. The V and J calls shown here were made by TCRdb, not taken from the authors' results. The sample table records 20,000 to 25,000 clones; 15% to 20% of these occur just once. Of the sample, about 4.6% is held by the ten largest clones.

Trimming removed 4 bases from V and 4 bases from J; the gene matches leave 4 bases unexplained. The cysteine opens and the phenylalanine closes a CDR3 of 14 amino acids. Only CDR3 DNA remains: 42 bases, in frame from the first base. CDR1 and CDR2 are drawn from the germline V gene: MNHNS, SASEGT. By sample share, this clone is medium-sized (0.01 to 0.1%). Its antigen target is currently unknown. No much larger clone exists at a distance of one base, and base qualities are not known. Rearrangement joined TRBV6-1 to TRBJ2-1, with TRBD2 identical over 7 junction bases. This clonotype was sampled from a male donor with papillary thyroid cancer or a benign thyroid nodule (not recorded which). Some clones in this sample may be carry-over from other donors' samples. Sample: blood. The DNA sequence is TGTGCCAGCAGTGGACGGGAGGATTACAATGAGCAGTTCTTC. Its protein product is CASSGREDYNEQFF.